This TCR beta chain was obtained from a study of pediatric ulcerative colitis. Study as a whole: Ulcerative colitis patients had pancolitis or left-sided colitis, with confirming histology.

The CDR3 covers 14 residues. Germline CDR1 and CDR2: MNHEY and SMNVEV (reference sequence). V was pared by 1 base and J by 5 bases, with 12 bases between. Generated by immunoSEQ multiplex PCR, the TCRdb table keeps only in-frame clones and is missing some. The sample consists of approximately 60,000 clones, roughly nine tenths of them appearing once. Study outcomes and limitations: Ulcerative colitis patients shared more blood-rectal clones than controls. Two rectal clonotypes were found only in ulcerative colitis patients, all of them.

Colonoscopy and blood draw happened at the same time. Concerning this clone itself: Its target is unknown.

The source of this sequence is a boy younger than 18 with severe ulcerative colitis. This sequence joins TRBV27 and TRBJ2-7, with no clear D. The sequencing sample was made of blood. The CDR3 is CASSLYFLEDEQYF. CDR3 sequence (DNA): TGTGCCAGCAGTTTATATTTTCTAGAAGACGAGCAGTACTTC.